This passage covers 14 T cell receptor beta chains from one sample sequenced in a study of blood T cell repertoires in COVID-19. Data came from immunoSEQ multiplex PCR; TCRdb stores just in-frame clones and leaves some out. The sample lists about 75,000 clones; approximately 90% were seen once. What was sequenced was peripheral blood. All receptors derive from a human donor in a cohort sampled during active COVID-19.

This chain uses TRBV5-1 with TRBJ2-7; D ambiguous. The V end was cut by 5 bases, the J end by 2 bases, with 5 bases between. The germline V gene encodes CDR1 SGHRS and CDR2 YFSETQ. The CDR3 totals 11 residues. The CDR3 bases are TGCGCCAGCAGGTCCGCCTACGAGCAGTACTTC. As protein: CASRSAYEQYF. Together with reference TRBV5-1 and TRBJ2-7, the CDR3 gives the full variable domain: KAGVTQTPRYLIKTRGQQVTLSCSPISGHRSVSWYQQTPGQGLQFLFEYFSETQRNKGNFPGRFSGRQFSNSRSEMNVSTLELGDSALYLCASRSAYEQYFGPGTRLTVT.

The chain has TRBV10-3 and TRBJ2-7; TRBD2 agrees at 8 bases. The CDR3 totals 13 residues. After removal of 10 bases from V and 3 bases from J, the junction contained 8 bases not matched to a gene. CDR1 and CDR2 (germline): ENHRY, SYGVKD. The CDR3: CATLAGTSYEQYF. The CDR3, as DNA: TGTGCCACCCTCGCCGGGACTAGCTACGAGCAGTACTTC.

This clone has just a few counts. The chain employs TRBV21-1 and TRBJ2-6; the table's D call, TRBD1, has no DNA check behind it. TRBV21-1 counts as a pseudogene. This CDR3 contains 21 residues. The CDR3 DNA reads as TGTGCCAGCAGCAAGATATGCGGCAGGGGATTAGTAGTCGCTGGGGCCAACGTCCTGACTTTC. Residues: CASSKICGRGLVVAGANVLTF.

This chain links TRBV5-1 with TRBJ2-7; possible D gene TRBD2, 6 bases. The CDR3 runs to 15 residues. Per germline, CDR1 SGHRS and CDR2 YFSETQ. V lost 3 bases and J lost 9, with 22 bases in between. The CDR3 region is CASSSDPGTASLQYF. DNA for the CDR3: TGCGCCAGCAGCTCCGATCCGGGGACTGCCTCCTTGCAGTACTTC.

This chain connects TRBV10-1 to TRBJ1-6; D not resolved. V was cut by 3 bases and J by 13 bases, with 13 bases left in between. The length of the CDR3 is 13 residues. Per the germline V gene, CDR1 is WNHNN and CDR2 is SYGVQD (reference sequence). The CDR3 loop reads CASSDCDKCPLHF. CDR3 DNA: TGCGCCAGCAGTGACTGCGACAAATGTCCCCTCCACTTT.

The V call is TRBV3-1 (or the pseudogene TRBV3-2), the J call TRBJ2-5; D is unresolved. This CDR3 comprises 13 residues. Germline values: CDR1 LGHDT, CDR2 YNNKEL (reference sequence). The V end lost 4 bases, the J end lost 5 bases, and 11 bases lay between the germline ends. This CDR3 is CASSRSGGETQYF. The CDR3 DNA is TGTGCCAGCAGCCGATCAGGTGGGGAGACCCAGTACTTC.

The chain is built from TRBV5-1 and TRBJ2-3; D remains ambiguous. This CDR3 contains 15 residues. In germline, CDR1 is SGHRS, CDR2 YFSETQ. V was clipped by 6 bases and J by 3 bases, with 17 bases between them. This chain's CDR3 is CASTEGLVRTDTQYF. DNA of the CDR3: TGCGCCAGCACCGAAGGATTGGTGAGGACAGATACGCAGTATTTT. The complete variable domain, with remaining parts taken from reference TRBV5-1 and TRBJ2-3, reads KAGVTQTPRYLIKTRGQQVTLSCSPISGHRSVSWYQQTPGQGLQFLFEYFSETQRNKGNFPGRFSGRQFSNSRSEMNVSTLELGDSALYLCASTEGLVRTDTQYFGPGTRLTVL.

The rearrangement uses TRBV18 and TRBJ1-3, with 7 nucleotides matching TRBD1. CDR3 length: 14 amino acids. The J segment lost 2 bases and the V segment lost 6 bases, leaving 4 bases of the junction unmatched. Per the germline V gene, CDR1 is KGHSH and CDR2 is LQKENI. The CDR3 nucleotides are TGTGCCAGCTCCCCCCAGGGGGCTGGAAACACCATATATTTT. This gives the protein CASSPQGAGNTIYF. Filled out from reference TRBV18 and TRBJ1-3, the complete variable domain reads NAGVMQNPRHLVRRRGQEARLRCSPMKGHSHVYWYRQLPEEGLKFMVYLQKENIIDESGMPKERFSAEFPKEGPSILRIQQVVRGDSAAYFCASSPQGAGNTIYFGEGSWLTVV.

The rearrangement joins TRBV7-8 to TRBJ1-2; the match to TRBD1 covers 11 bases. The CDR3 is 18 amino acids. Unmatched junction bases numbered 10, after V lost 3 bases and J lost 1 base. Germline V gene sequence: CDR1 SGHVS, CDR2 FQNEAQ. The CDR3 DNA reads TGTGCCAGCAGCTTCAGCGGGACAGGGGGATTCCGTAACTATGGCTACACCTTC. Protein sequence: CASSFSGTGGFRNYGYTF. The full variable domain, rest sourced from reference TRBV7-8 and TRBJ1-2, is GAGVSQSPRYKVAKRGQDVALRCDPISGHVSLFWYQQALGQGPEFLTYFQNEAQLDKSGLPSDRFFAERPEGSVSTLKIQRTQQEDSAVYLCASSFSGTGGFRNYGYTFGSGTRLTVV.

The chain links TRBV12-2 to TRBJ2-5; the listed D gene, TRBD1, was not tested against the DNA. TRBV12-2 is designated a pseudogene. This CDR3 spans 15 amino acids. CDR3 in DNA: TGTGCAAGTCGCTTAGTACGGACAGTAGAAGAGACCCAGTACTTC. Translating gives CASRLVRTVEETQYF.

This rearrangement joins TRBV4-2 to TRBJ2-1, with 9 bases that match TRBD2. Germline lookup yields CDR1 LGHNA and CDR2 YNFKEQ. CDR3 length: 19 residues. The V segment lost 0 bases and the J segment 4 bases; nucleotides outside the gene matches: 13. The CDR3 DNA reads as TGTGCCAGCAGCCAAGACCAGGGAGCTGCGGGAGGGGGATACAATGAGCAGTTCTTC. Translated, it gives CASSQDQGAAGGGYNEQFF.

The V call is TRBV7-9, the J call TRBJ1-1, with D tentatively TRBD1 (5 bases). Deletions cut 1 base from V and 11 bases from J, with 14 bases between. Germline V gene data show CDR1 as SEHNR and CDR2 as FQNEAQ (reference sequence). The CDR3 is 13 amino acids. CDR3 sequence reads: CASSLGARVSAFF. Written as DNA, the CDR3 is TGTGCCAGCAGCTTAGGGGCCAGGGTTTCGGCTTTCTTT.

This chain uses TRBV5-1 with TRBJ1-2; TRBD1 matches 11 bases. Losses at the gene ends were 4 bases for V and 0 bases for J; bases not matched to a gene: 5. This CDR3 contains 16 residues. Germline V gene lookup returns CDR1 SGHRS and CDR2 YFSETQ. The CDR3 nucleotides are TGCGCCAGCAGCGTCGGGACAGGGGGTTCTAACTATGGCTACACCTTC. The encoded protein is CASSVGTGGSNYGYTF.

The chain is built from TRBV6-5 and TRBJ2-7; 9 nucleotides agree with TRBD1. Losses at the gene ends were 7 bases for V and 3 bases for J; bases not matched to a gene: 10. From germline, CDR1 is MNHEY and CDR2 SVGAGI. The CDR3 contains 15 residues. The CDR3 nucleotides read TGTGCCAGCAACACACAGGGGGCATTAAGCTACGAGCAGTACTTC. It codes for CASNTQGALSYEQYF.